The T cell receptor (beta chain) described here comes from a study of CD8+CD57+ T cells in acquired aplastic anemia. Study overall: The average for DNA from sorted CD4+ and CD8+ cells was roughly 3 ug. Study-level points and caveats: The number of CD8+ CDR3 sequences shared by patients and controls was twenty-nine.

It was genomic DNA that served as the template for profiling TCR beta VDJ and CDR3. From the reads, TCRdb called clonotypes with MiXCR, one entry per CDR3 protein. The sample has approximately 190,000 distinct CDR3 sequences; nearly 50% are singletons. In patients chosen for sequencing, flow cytometry had shown CD8+CD57+ cell expansion. Severe acquired aplastic anemia was present in every patient. This clonotype was found many times. Its target is unknown. Trimming stripped 0 bases from V and 0 bases from J, with 4 bases between. The CDR3 is made up of 14 amino acids. The germline CDR1 and CDR2 sequences are SGHRS and YFSETQ.

The chain is built from TRBV5-1 and TRBJ1-3; no clear D. This clonotype was obtained from a human donor with aplastic anemia. Sequencing was done on a sample of sorted CD4+, CD8+, or CD8+CD57+ T cells (not recorded which) from PBMCs. The DNA for the CDR3 is TGCGCCAGCAGCTTGGTGCCCTCTGGAAACACCATATATTTT. Its translation: CASSLVPSGNTIYF.